The rows below give T cell receptor beta chains drawn from one sample of a study of Ad26.COV2.S vaccination and SARS-CoV-2 variants. Produced via immunoSEQ multiplex PCR; TCRdb's table is partial and in-frame only. The repertoire consists of 500,000 or so clones, with roughly nine tenths occurring once and the leading ten covering around 13%. The starting material was peripheral blood, obtained in a trial of Ad26.COV2.S vaccine versus placebo. The receptors derive from a person aged 18-60 years who received the Ad26.COV2.S COVID-19 vaccine or a placebo. The CDR3 runs from the conserved cysteine through the conserved F or W.

j_call v_call cdr3_aa
TRBJ1-2 TRBV6-5 CASRGSSGYTF
TRBJ1-5 TRBV20-1 CSARGNQPQHF
TRBJ2-3 TRBV15 CATSRVGDTQYF
TRBJ1-5 TRBV30 CAWSVANQPQHF
TRBJ1-5 TRBV7-9 CASSFTTGDGGNQPQHF
TRBJ1-5 TRBV30 CAWSVLRANQPQHF
TRBJ2-3 TRBV6-5 CASSYPGTGNPDTQYF
TRBJ2-6 TRBV19 CASSRGVAGANVLTF
TRBJ1-5 TRBV5-4 CASSFDSNQPQHF
TRBJ1-1 TRBV28 CASILGAVTNTEAFF
TRBJ2-1 TRBV5-1 CASSLVVAGEQFF
TRBJ1-3 TRBV30 CAWSIGIGPGNTIYF
TRBJ1-1 TRBV7-2 CASSFLRVSEAFF
TRBJ2-5 TRBV5-1 CASSQEGFGETQYF
TRBJ2-3 TRBV10-1 CANRLTDTQYF
TRBJ2-7 TRBV23-1 CAPPPPGHDFYEQYF
TRBJ2-4 TRBV19 CASRSSRTGKNIQYF
TRBJ1-2 TRBV5-1 CASSPGQGANYGYTF
TRBJ2-2 TRBV6-5 CASRNLGGTGELFF
TRBJ1-1 TRBV13 CASSLGDRKGAFF
TRBJ2-1 TRBV9 CASSARGLAASYNEQFF
TRBJ1-4 TRBV19 CASKAQATNEKLFF
TRBJ1-3 TRBV4-1 CASSLYPEGAGNTIYF
TRBJ2-3 TRBV3-1/TRBV3-2 CASSQGLAGGAQYF
TRBJ1-1 TRBV29-1 CSVRRDTEAFF
TRBJ2-7 TRBV6-2/TRBV6-3 CASSWTGGLEQYF
TRBJ2-3 TRBV27 CASSFFGAATGADTQYF
TRBJ2-1 TRBV6-5 CASSYPERDPYNEQFF
TRBJ1-2 TRBV12-3/TRBV12-4 CASNPLGYGYTF
TRBJ2-1 TRBV5-1 CASSLVVGSPVGGLAFF
TRBJ1-4 TRBV24-1 CATSDATGVNEKLFF
TRBJ2-7 TRBV9 CASSVGGGGEQYF
TRBJ1-6 TRBV28 CASSFWGGNSPLHF
TRBJ2-3 TRBV29-1 CSVVVPGADTQYF
TRBJ2-3 TRBV7-6 CASSSGADTQYF
TRBJ1-3 TRBV3-1/TRBV3-2 CASSQGQGTGNTIYF
TRBJ2-3 TRBV2 CASIGLAEGTQYF
TRBJ1-2 TRBV30 CAWSGNQNYGYTF
TRBJ2-6 TRBV28 CASCSSGANVLTF
TRBJ2-1 TRBV7-9 CASSSTRTSEYNEQFF
TRBJ2-6 TRBV19 CASSLDRGHTNVLTF
TRBJ1-1 TRBV2 CASSGRQGSTEAFF
TRBJ1-4 TRBV9 CASSVSDRDRYEKLFF
TRBJ2-1 TRBV5-6 CASSFRTSGRENEQFF
TRBJ2-1 TRBV27 CASSLLGLGINNEQFF
TRBJ2-1 TRBV19 CASSEQVGGNEQFF
TRBJ2-3 TRBV2 CASRMDRAGSDTQYF
TRBJ2-7 TRBV2 CASRQGLARVSYEQYF
TRBJ1-6 TRBV6-5 CASSSRTGSNSPLHF
TRBJ2-1 TRBV5-1 CASSSGLGLTYNEQFF
TRBJ2-7 TRBV15 CATSSQSGSSSYEQYF